A selection of T cell receptor beta chains follows, all from one sample in a study of long-term antiretroviral therapy in people with HIV. Using immunoSEQ multiplex PCR, the repertoire was profiled, and TCRdb retains in-frame clones only, with some absent. This sample has under 45,000 clones; 70% to 90% occur once, and the top ten carry under 5%. The sample was unsorted PBMCs, taken 1.2 years after starting antiretroviral therapy. These receptors were taken from a woman aged 50 to 65 with HIV. Both conserved end residues are part of each CDR3. Each record gives: D gene, V gene, clone size, J gene, CDR3 protein, CDR3 DNA. D genes are given only for firm matches. Clone sizes are given selectively: once, few, many, or a class where the clone is expanded.

D gene: .
V gene: TRBV4-3
clone size: .
J gene: TRBJ1-6
CDR3 protein: CASSQDRRDRSPLHF
CDR3 DNA: TGCGCCAGCAGCCAAGATCGCAGGGATCGCTCACCCCTCCACTTT

D gene: TRBD1
V gene: TRBV11-1
clone size: .
J gene: TRBJ1-1
CDR3 protein: CASSLGGTGWATEAFF
CDR3 DNA: TGTGCCAGCAGCTTGGGGGGGACAGGATGGGCCACTGAAGCTTTCTTT

D gene: TRBD1
V gene: TRBV9
clone size: once
J gene: TRBJ1-3
CDR3 protein: CASSVGGTGGGNTIYF
CDR3 DNA: TGTGCCAGCAGCGTAGGGGGGACAGGAGGGGGAAACACCATATATTTT

D gene: TRBD1
V gene: TRBV7-3
clone size: few
J gene: TRBJ1-6
CDR3 protein: CASSLGTGVSSPLHF
CDR3 DNA: TGTGCCAGCAGCTTAGGGACAGGGGTATCTTCACCCCTCCACTTT

D gene: TRBD1
V gene: TRBV5-6
clone size: .
J gene: TRBJ1-2
CDR3 protein: CASSPGTGSPYGYTF
CDR3 DNA: TGTGCCAGCAGCCCAGGGACAGGGTCCCCCTATGGCTACACCTTC

D gene: TRBD1
V gene: TRBV5-6
clone size: once
J gene: TRBJ1-5
CDR3 protein: CASSQTGSNQPQHF
CDR3 DNA: TGTGCCAGCAGCCAGACAGGGAGCAATCAGCCCCAGCATTTT

D gene: .
V gene: TRBV5-1
clone size: .
J gene: TRBJ2-7
CDR3 protein: CASGGLDSYEQYF
CDR3 DNA: TGCGCCAGTGGCGGGCTGGACTCCTACGAGCAGTACTTC

D gene: .
V gene: TRBV11-2
clone size: .
J gene: TRBJ1-5
CDR3 protein: CASSHPGGEPQHF
CDR3 DNA: TGTGCCAGCAGCCACCCGGGGGGGGAGCCCCAGCATTTT

D gene: .
V gene: TRBV18
clone size: .
J gene: TRBJ1-1
CDR3 protein: CASSRTADTEAFF
CDR3 DNA: TGTGCCAGCTCACGGACGGCGGACACTGAAGCTTTCTTT

D gene: .
V gene: TRBV7-9
clone size: once
J gene: TRBJ2-3
CDR3 protein: CASSYPYGATADTQYF
CDR3 DNA: TGTGCCAGCAGCTACCCTTATGGGGCGACCGCAGATACGCAGTATTTT

D gene: .
V gene: TRBV4-3
clone size: once
J gene: TRBJ2-2
CDR3 protein: CASSQDLLGSTPNTGELFF
CDR3 DNA: TGCGCCAGCAGCCAAGATCTTCTCGGGAGTACCCCGAACACCGGGGAGCTGTTTTTT

D gene: .
V gene: TRBV9
clone size: .
J gene: TRBJ2-5
CDR3 protein: CASSVGGRGQETQYF
CDR3 DNA: TGTGCCAGCAGCGTAGGGGGTAGGGGGCAAGAGACCCAGTACTTC

D gene: .
V gene: TRBV6-5
clone size: .
J gene: TRBJ2-1
CDR3 protein: CASSYSGVLGEQFF
CDR3 DNA: TGTGCCAGCAGTTACTCGGGGGTCCTGGGAGAGCAGTTCTTC

D gene: .
V gene: TRBV5-1
clone size: .
J gene: TRBJ1-1
CDR3 protein: CASSPGQKEAFF
CDR3 DNA: TGCGCCAGCAGCCCCGGACAGAAAGAAGCTTTCTTT

D gene: .
V gene: TRBV7-2
clone size: few
J gene: TRBJ2-2
CDR3 protein: CASSLALRTGELFF
CDR3 DNA: TGTGCCAGCAGCTTAGCGCTCCGGACCGGGGAGCTGTTTTTT

D gene: .
V gene: TRBV27
clone size: .
J gene: TRBJ2-7
CDR3 protein: CASKGSTAYEQYF
CDR3 DNA: TGTGCCAGCAAGGGGAGCACGGCCTACGAGCAGTACTTC

D gene: TRBD2
V gene: TRBV4-2
clone size: .
J gene: TRBJ2-5
CDR3 protein: CASSPAASGETQYF
CDR3 DNA: TGTGCCAGCAGCCCGGCGGCTAGCGGCGAGACCCAGTACTTC

D gene: .
V gene: TRBV5-8
clone size: few
J gene: TRBJ1-2
CDR3 protein: CASSPAIYGYTF
CDR3 DNA: TGTGCCAGCAGCCCCGCCATCTATGGCTACACCTTC

D gene: TRBD1
V gene: TRBV5-1
clone size: .
J gene: TRBJ2-2
CDR3 protein: CASSSLPGQGGDTGELFF
CDR3 DNA: TGCGCCAGCAGCTCACTCCCGGGACAGGGGGGAGACACCGGGGAGCTGTTTTTT

D gene: .
V gene: TRBV5-6
clone size: .
J gene: TRBJ2-7
CDR3 protein: CASSFGRTYEQYF
CDR3 DNA: TGTGCCAGCAGCTTCGGACGGACCTACGAGCAGTACTTC